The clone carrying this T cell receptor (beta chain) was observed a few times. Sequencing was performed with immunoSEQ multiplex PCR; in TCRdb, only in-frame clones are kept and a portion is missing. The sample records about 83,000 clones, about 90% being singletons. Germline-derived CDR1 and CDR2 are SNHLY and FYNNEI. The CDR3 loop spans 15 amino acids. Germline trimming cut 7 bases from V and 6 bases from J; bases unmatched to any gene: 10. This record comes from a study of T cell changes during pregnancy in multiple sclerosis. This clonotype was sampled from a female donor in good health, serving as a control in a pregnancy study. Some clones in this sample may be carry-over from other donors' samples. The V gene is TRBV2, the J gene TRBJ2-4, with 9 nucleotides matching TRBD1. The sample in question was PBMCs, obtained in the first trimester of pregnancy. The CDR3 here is CASTQGQGRSNIQYF. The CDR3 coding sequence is TGTGCCAGCACCCAGGGACAGGGCCGATCAAACATTCAGTACTTC. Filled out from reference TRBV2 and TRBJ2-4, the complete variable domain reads EPEVTQTPSHQVTQMGQEVILRCVPISNHLYFYWYRQILGQKVEFLVSFYNNEISEKSEIFDDQFSVERPDGSNFTLKIRSTKLEDSAMYFCASTQGQGRSNIQYFGAGTRLSVL.